This TCR beta chain was profiled in a study of CD8+ T cells in alopecia areata. The V end lost 5 bases, the J end lost 0 bases, and 13 bases lay between the germline ends. The germline V gene encodes CDR1 SEHNR and CDR2 FQNEAQ (reference sequence). The CDR3 length is 16 residues. About this clone itself: As yet, its antigen is unknown.

Overall study findings and caveats: Lesional scalp, especially alopecia totalis/universalis, showed higher clonality than normal scalp.

Extraction and reverse transcription of RNA yielded cDNA as the sequencing template. The protocol was immunoSEQ multiplex PCR, while the TCRdb copy is restricted to in-frame clones and leaves out a portion. The sample lists around 100,000 clones, about nine tenths occurring once. Treatment reported: oral pan-JAK inhibitor, 5-10 mg twice daily. The chain couples TRBV7-9 to TRBJ2-2, with D unresolved. This sequence was found in a human donor with alopecia areata. Source: CD8+ T cells sorted from blood, taken between weeks 30 and 35, from a patient treated with tofacitinib. In DNA, the CDR3 is TGTGCCAGCAGCACGTTTGAAACCTCGAACACCGGGGAGCTGTTTTTT. Protein product: CASSTFETSNTGELFF.